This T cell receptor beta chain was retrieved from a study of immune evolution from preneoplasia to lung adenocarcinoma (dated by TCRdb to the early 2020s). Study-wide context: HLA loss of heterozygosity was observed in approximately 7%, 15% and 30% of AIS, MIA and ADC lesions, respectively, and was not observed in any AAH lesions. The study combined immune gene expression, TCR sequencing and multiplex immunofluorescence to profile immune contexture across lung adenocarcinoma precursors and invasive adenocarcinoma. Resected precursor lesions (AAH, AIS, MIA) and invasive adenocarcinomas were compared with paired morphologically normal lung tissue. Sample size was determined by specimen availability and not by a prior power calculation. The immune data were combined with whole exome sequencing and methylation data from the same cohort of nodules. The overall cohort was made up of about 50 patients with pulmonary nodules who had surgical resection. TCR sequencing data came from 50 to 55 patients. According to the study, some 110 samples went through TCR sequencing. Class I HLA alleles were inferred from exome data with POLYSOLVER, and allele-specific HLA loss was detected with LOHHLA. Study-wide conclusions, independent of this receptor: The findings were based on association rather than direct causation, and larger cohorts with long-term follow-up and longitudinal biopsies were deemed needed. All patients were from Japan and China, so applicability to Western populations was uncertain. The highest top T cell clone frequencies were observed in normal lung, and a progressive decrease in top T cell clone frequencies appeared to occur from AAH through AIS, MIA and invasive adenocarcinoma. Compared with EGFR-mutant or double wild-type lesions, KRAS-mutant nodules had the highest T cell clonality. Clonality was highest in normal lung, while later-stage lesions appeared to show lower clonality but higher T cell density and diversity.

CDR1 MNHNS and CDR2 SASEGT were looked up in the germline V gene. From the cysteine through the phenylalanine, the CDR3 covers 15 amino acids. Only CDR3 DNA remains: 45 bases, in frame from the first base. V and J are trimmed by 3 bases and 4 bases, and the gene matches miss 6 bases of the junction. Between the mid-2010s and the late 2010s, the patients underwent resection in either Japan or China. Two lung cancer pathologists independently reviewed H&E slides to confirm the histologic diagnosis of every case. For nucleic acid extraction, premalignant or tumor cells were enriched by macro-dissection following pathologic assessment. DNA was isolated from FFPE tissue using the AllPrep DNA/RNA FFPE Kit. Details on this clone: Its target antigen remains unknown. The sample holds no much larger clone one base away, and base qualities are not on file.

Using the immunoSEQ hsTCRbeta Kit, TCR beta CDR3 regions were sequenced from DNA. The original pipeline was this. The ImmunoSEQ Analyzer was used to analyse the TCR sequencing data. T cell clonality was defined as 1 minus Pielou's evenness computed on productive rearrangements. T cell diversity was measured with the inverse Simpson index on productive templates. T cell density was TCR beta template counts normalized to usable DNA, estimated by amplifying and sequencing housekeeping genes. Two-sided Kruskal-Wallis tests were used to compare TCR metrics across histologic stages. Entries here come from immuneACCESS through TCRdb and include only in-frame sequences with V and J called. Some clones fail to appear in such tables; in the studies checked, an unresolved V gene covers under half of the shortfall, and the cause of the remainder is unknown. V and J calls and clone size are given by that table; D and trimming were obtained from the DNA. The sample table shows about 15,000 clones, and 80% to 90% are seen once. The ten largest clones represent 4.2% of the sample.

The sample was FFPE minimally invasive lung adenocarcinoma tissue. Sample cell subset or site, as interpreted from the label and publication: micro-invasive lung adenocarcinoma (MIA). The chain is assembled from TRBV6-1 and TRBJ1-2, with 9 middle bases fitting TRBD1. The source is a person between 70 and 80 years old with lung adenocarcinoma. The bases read TGTGCCAGCAGTGAGGGGGACAGGGAAGGCTATGGCTACACCTTC. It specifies CASSEGDREGYGYTF.